This T cell receptor (beta chain) was sequenced in a study of T cell repertoires in cytomegalovirus infection. Study-wide background: Researchers turned to recently identified HLA-C-restricted CMV epitopes as well as well-studied HLA-B-restricted ones.

The CDR3 has 16 amino acids. Germline CDR1 reads SGHNT; CDR2 reads YYREEE (reference sequence). V was shortened by 3 bases and J by 5 bases, with 18 bases between the two germline ends. TCRdb re-derived calls from the reads in MiXCR, one entry per CDR3 protein. The sample lists more than 250,000 distinct CDR3 sequences, approximately 25% seen once, with less than 15% in the top ten. This clonotype was seen a few times. Its antigen is currently unknown. Notes on the study in general: HLA-C-restricted CMV clonotypes gave the most frequent clonotype in two of eight donors.

This TCR was sampled from a human donor in good health (CMV status not recorded). Some clones in this sample may be carry-over from other donors' samples. The sample in question was cultured PBMCs, obtained from culture after CMV antigen stimulation. The gene calls are TRBV5-4 and TRBJ2-1; tentatively, D is TRBD2 (6 bases). This CDR3 is CASSSHLGGDNNEQFF. CDR3 sequence (DNA): TGTGCCAGCAGCTCCCACTTGGGGGGAGACAACAATGAGCAGTTCTTC.